These T cell receptor beta chains were read from a single sample in a study of spatial heterogeneity in lung cancer. Using its own MiXCR run on the 5' RACE reads, TCRdb lists one record per CDR3 protein. The table records 10,000 to 15,000 distinct CDR3 sequences, approximately 4% of them present only once. The sequencing here drew on PBMCs, taken at surgery. These receptors originate from a male donor with early-stage non-small cell lung cancer. CDR3s include the opening cysteine and the closing phenylalanine or tryptophan. A D gene is named only where the DNA matches it firmly. Some rows have no size entry. The others give once, few or many, or a class for an expanded clone.

J: TRBJ2-3
V: TRBV5-1
size: -
D: -
DNA: TGCGCCAGCAGCTCTGCGGGTTCAACCACAGATACGCAGTATTTT
CDR3: CASSSAGSTTDTQYF

J: TRBJ1-4
V: TRBV7-2
size: many
D: -
DNA: TGTGCCAGCAGGACAGCCGGGGGCCGGGCGGAAAAACTGTTTTTT
CDR3: CASRTAGGRAEKLFF

J: TRBJ2-3
V: TRBV15
size: few
D: -
DNA: TGTGCCACCAGCAGGGGTGGGGGGACCGCCACAGATACGCAGTATTTT
CDR3: CATSRGGGTATDTQYF

J: TRBJ2-7
V: TRBV7-3
size: -
D: TRBD2
DNA: TGTGCCAGCAGCTTCGCCCGGGGGGGCGAGCAGTACTTC
CDR3: CASSFARGGEQYF

J: TRBJ2-5
V: TRBV7-4
size: -
D: TRBD1
DNA: TGTGCCAGCAGCTTAGAGGGGGCTCAAGAGACCCAGTACTTC
CDR3: CASSLEGAQETQYF

J: TRBJ2-2
V: TRBV10-1
size: few
D: -
DNA: TGCGCCAGCAGTGACCGCCCCGCGAACACCGGGGAGCTGTTTTTT
CDR3: CASSDRPANTGELFF

J: TRBJ2-1
V: TRBV7-3
size: many
D: -
DNA: TGTGCCAGCAGCCCAGGACATGAGCAGTTCTTC
CDR3: CASSPGHEQFF

J: TRBJ2-1
V: TRBV11-1
size: many
D: TRBD2
DNA: TGTGCCAGCAGCCCGGGGGTGGGAGGGCCTTTCAATGAGCAGTTCTTC
CDR3: CASSPGVGGPFNEQFF

J: TRBJ2-7
V: TRBV7-2
size: many
D: -
DNA: TGTGCCAGCAGCTTCAGGGGGGGCGAGCAGTACTTC
CDR3: CASSFRGGEQYF

J: TRBJ2-7
V: TRBV4-3
size: many
D: -
DNA: TGCGCCAGCAGCCAAGACTCCGGTAGCGCCTTTTACGAGCAGTACTTC
CDR3: CASSQDSGSAFYEQYF

J: TRBJ1-1
V: TRBV3-1
size: many
D: TRBD1
DNA: TGTGCCAGCAGCCATGCCCAGGGGGAATCTGAAGCTTTCTTT
CDR3: CASSHAQGESEAFF

J: TRBJ2-7
V: TRBV6-2/TRBV6-3
size: few
D: -
DNA: TGTGCCAGCACCGTTTCTAACGGGGTGCAGTACTTC
CDR3: CASTVSNGVQYF

J: TRBJ2-3
V: TRBV29-1
size: many
D: TRBD2
DNA: TGCAGCGTTGGTTCAGCGGGAGGGTCGGATACGCAGTATTTT
CDR3: CSVGSAGGSDTQYF

J: TRBJ1-5
V: TRBV20-1
size: many
D: -
DNA: TGCAGTGCTAGGGGATACAGAGAGAGCAATCAGCCCCAGCATTTT
CDR3: CSARGYRESNQPQHF

J: TRBJ2-7
V: TRBV20-1
size: many
D: TRBD1
DNA: TGCAGTGCTAGGGGACAGCCTCTCTACGAGCAGTACTTC
CDR3: CSARGQPLYEQYF

J: TRBJ2-7
V: TRBV28
size: -
D: -
DNA: TGTGCCAGCCGACAGGCAGGGGGAGGCTACGAGCAGTACTTC
CDR3: CASRQAGGGYEQYF

J: TRBJ2-1
V: TRBV5-5
size: many
D: -
DNA: TGTGCCAGCAGCCGGTACAATGAGCAGTTCTTC
CDR3: CASSRYNEQFF

J: TRBJ1-2
V: TRBV7-2
size: many
D: -
DNA: TGTGCCAGCAGCTTAAGCTTAGATGGCTACACCTTC
CDR3: CASSLSLDGYTF

J: TRBJ2-3
V: TRBV20-1
size: -
D: TRBD2
DNA: TGCAGTGCTAGATCACCTAGCGGGAGGGGGGCCACAGATACGCAGTATTTT
CDR3: CSARSPSGRGATDTQYF